The clone carrying this T cell receptor beta chain was observed a few times. The CDR3 loop spans 14 amino acids. The data originate from a study of shared clonotypes between healthy human individuals. Study details: Each donor's CD8 memory used one plate, CD8 naive two, each CD4 subset three.

Measured with immunoSEQ multiplex PCR; TCRdb has only the in-frame clones, and not every one. The table lists just under 350,000 clones, 73% of them singletons. The chain couples TRBV21-1 to TRBJ2-7; the table's D call of TRBD1 was not tested on the DNA. TRBV21-1 is classified as a pseudogene. Sequenced material: memory CD4+ T cells sorted from blood. Sample subset: CD45RA-negative fraction. The clonotype comes from a man younger than 45 in good health. The CDR3 nucleotides read TGTGCCAGGTGGAGACAGGGGACTTACTACGAGCAGTACTTC. Protein sequence: CARWRQGTYYEQYF.